One sample yielded the 14 T cell receptor beta chains listed below, sequenced in a study of patients and donors after allogeneic stem cell transplantation. TCRdb used MiXCR to reprocess the RT-PCR reads, holding one entry per CDR3 protein. This table holds about 960,000 distinct CDR3 sequences, 15% to 20% found once. Specimen: blood, either unsorted or a sorted T cell fraction (not recorded which). The receptors were sampled from a human donor who was either an allogeneic HSCT recipient or a stem cell or donor lymphocyte infusion donor (not recorded which). It is not recorded whose cells these are; they may come from a transplant donor.

This clonotype showed up just a few times. The rearrangement joins TRBV19 to TRBJ2-3; 7 bases are shared with TRBD1. The germline V gene has CDR1 LNHDA and CDR2 SQIVND (reference sequence). V lost 3 bases, J lost 2 bases, and 5 bases stayed unmatched. CDR3 length equals 15 residues. CDR3 in DNA: TGTGCCAGTAGTATGGGGACAGCGACCACAGATACGCAGTATTTT. It yields the protein CASSMGTATTDTQYF.

This clonotype was seen a handful of times. The chain is built from TRBV12-3 or TRBV12-4 and TRBJ2-3; D call uncertain. V lost 6 bases and J 5 bases, leaving 15 bases between the germline ends. This CDR3 contains 14 residues. The CDR3 nucleotides read TGTGCCAGCAGCTTCGACAACGGCGTAGATACGCAGTATTTT. This encodes CASSFDNGVDTQYF.

The rearrangement joins TRBV10-3 to TRBJ1-6; a weak D match, TRBD1 (5 bases). The germline CDR1 and CDR2 sequences are ENHRY and SYGVKD. The ends were cut back, 2 bases at V and 10 bases at J, with 18 bases in the middle. The CDR3 extends over 16 amino acids. This CDR3 is CAISERAGKGKSPLHF. The DNA of the CDR3 is TGTGCCATCAGTGAGAGGGCAGGGAAGGGCAAGTCACCCCTCCACTTT.

The V and J genes are TRBV24-1 and TRBJ2-1; possibly TRBD1 for D (6 bases). TRBJ2-4 explains the end of the DNA better; the J call may be wrong. Germline-derived CDR1 and CDR2 are KGHDR and SFDVKD. This CDR3 spans 13 amino acids. For the CDR3, the DNA is TGTGCCACCAGTGTTCCAGGGGCCTCGATTCAGTACTTC. The encoded protein is CATSVPGASIQYF.

This clonotype was observed a handful of times. The chain uses TRBV9 and TRBJ2-7, with D possibly matching TRBD2 (6 bases). Germline loops: CDR1 SGDLS, CDR2 YYNGEE. V lost 0 bases and J 4 bases, leaving 11 bases between the germline ends. The CDR3 is 14 residues long. CDR3 sequence: CASSVEPAGYEQYF. CDR3 nucleotide sequence: TGTGCCAGCAGCGTAGAACCTGCGGGGTACGAGCAGTACTTC.

This clonotype turned up a few times. The rearrangement uses TRBV5-1 and TRBJ2-5, with D unclear. The CDR3 covers 16 residues. The germline gives CDR1 SGHRS, CDR2 YFSETQ. The V end lost 0 bases, the J end lost 1 base, and 13 bases lay between the germline ends. CDR3 in DNA: TGCGCCAGCAGCTTGGCCCCAGGAGAACTCCAAGAGACCCAGTACTTC. Encoded protein: CASSLAPGELQETQYF.

In this sample, this clonotype turned up a few times. This sequence joins TRBV7-2 and TRBJ2-3; unclear D gene. Trimming cost V 5 bases and J 4 bases, with 16 bases left between them. CDR1 is SGHTA, CDR2 FQGNSA, per germline. This CDR3 spans 15 amino acids. The DNA for the CDR3 is TGTGCCAGCAGCACACGAACGCACAGTCCAGATACGCAGTATTTT. This gives the protein CASSTRTHSPDTQYF.

This clonotype was observed a handful of times. This chain joins TRBV2 and TRBJ2-5; possible D gene TRBD1, 5 bases. The germline V gene has CDR1 SNHLY and CDR2 FYNNEI. V was trimmed by 4 bases and J by 1 base, leaving 7 bases between them. CDR3 length: 13 residues. The CDR3 here is CASSGQLQETQYF. In nucleotides, the CDR3 is TGTGCCAGCAGTGGACAGCTCCAAGAGACCCAGTACTTC.

This chain links TRBV20-1 with TRBJ2-7, with TRBD2 matching over 8 bases. Germline V CDR1 and CDR2: DFQATT, SNEGSKA (reference sequence). With V trimmed by 3 bases and J by 4 bases, 5 bases remained unmatched. The CDR3 has 13 residues. The CDR3 loop is CSASGRGVYEQYF. The CDR3 nucleotides read TGCAGTGCTAGCGGGAGGGGGGTTTACGAGCAGTACTTC.

The rearrangement links TRBV20-1 to TRBJ2-1; 12 positions match TRBD2. CDR1 and CDR2 (germline): DFQATT, SNEGSKA (reference sequence). The length of the CDR3 is 15 residues. J gave up 5 bases and V 4 bases, and 6 bases lay outside the gene matches. The chain's CDR3 is CSAIRLAGADNEQFF. DNA of the CDR3: TGCAGTGCTATCCGACTAGCGGGGGCCGACAATGAGCAGTTCTTC.

This clonotype was seen only a few times. V gene TRBV28 combines with J gene TRBJ1-2; D remains ambiguous. The CDR3 length is 13 residues. V lost 7 bases to trimming and J lost 6 bases, with 15 bases between them. CDR1 is MDHEN, CDR2 SYDVKM, per germline. CDR3 protein: CASTYLGRDGYTF. The CDR3 bases are TGTGCCAGCACCTATCTCGGCAGAGATGGCTACACCTTC.

This clonotype was seen more than once but under ten times. One end of the junction varies from germline; a read error may be responsible. The genes are TRBV4-3 and TRBJ1-2, with D hard to call. Germline V CDR1 and CDR2: LGHNA, YSLEER. CDR3 length: 13 residues. The CDR3 region is CASSQDAGAPQGF. As DNA, the CDR3 is TGCGCCAGCAGCCAAGATGCGGGAGCCCCCCAAGGATTC.

This clonotype has ten or more counts. The V and J genes are TRBV12-3 or TRBV12-4 and TRBJ2-4, with D perhaps assigned TRBD1 or TRBD2 (5 bases each). The CDR3 spans 12 residues. Trimming took 3 bases from V and 11 from J, leaving 11 bases between them. The CDR3 sequence: CASSLGPGLQYF. The CDR3 DNA reads TGTGCCAGCAGTTTGGGGCCGGGGCTTCAGTACTTC.

This clonotype was detected many times. The chain couples TRBV12-3 or TRBV12-4 to TRBJ1-2; tentatively, D is TRBD1 (5 bases). The CDR3 consists of 12 residues. Trimming took 5 bases from V and 6 from J, leaving 10 bases between them. This chain's CDR3 is CASSPRQHGYTF. The CDR3 coding sequence is TGTGCCAGCAGTCCCCGACAGCATGGCTACACCTTC.